These 30 T cell receptor beta chains were all obtained from the same sample, sequenced in a study of cytomegalovirus exposure and HLA in healthy donors. The PCR used 60 Vbeta and 13 Jbeta primers. Some clones are missing from TCRdb's copy, which holds only in-frame ones; the method was immunoSEQ multiplex PCR. Its table lists around 74,000 clones. The sample was PBMCs. These receptors were obtained from a man aged 30-40 years in good health and CMV-seronegative.

This chain uses TRBV29-1 with TRBJ2-3; D is undetermined. CDR1 and CDR2 from the germline V gene are SQVTM and ANQGSEA. The V end was cut by 2 bases, the J end by 2 bases, with 17 bases between. This CDR3 spans 16 amino acids. CDR3: CSVENPRYLSTDTQYF. The CDR3 bases are TGCAGCGTTGAAAACCCTCGGTATCTTTCCACAGATACGCAGTATTTT.

The CDR3 DNA follows: TGTGCCAGCAGTTACGTGCTGGGGGCAGCCTTCTATGGCTACACCTTC. Protein: CASSYVLGAAFYGYTF. The chain couples TRBV6-5 to TRBJ1-2; a weak D match, TRBD1 (6 bases). The CDR3 loop spans 16 amino acids. Trimming cost V 2 bases and J 4 bases, with 17 bases left between them. Germline CDR1 and CDR2: MNHEY and SVGAGI.

For this clone: The sample holds other DNA sequences that translate to the same CDR3. The V call is TRBV29-1, the J call TRBJ2-3; TRBD1 matches 8 bases. Per germline, CDR1 SQVTM and CDR2 ANQGSEA. This CDR3 contains 13 residues. J was trimmed by 3 bases and V by 6 bases; bases with no gene match: 5. The CDR3 here is CSVGQGGTDTQYF. Here the CDR3 DNA reads TGCAGCGTCGGACAGGGCGGGACAGATACGCAGTATTTT.

The genes are TRBV5-1 and TRBJ2-2; D may be TRBD1 (6 bases). V lost 4 bases to trimming and J lost 4 bases, with 8 bases between them. There are 13 residues in the CDR3. Germline assignment: CDR1 SGHRS and CDR2 YFSETQ. CDR3: CASSRDTTGELFF. The CDR3 DNA reads TGCGCCAGCAGCCGGGACACCACCGGGGAGCTGTTTTTT.

The chain carries TRBV6-5 and TRBJ1-5, with 9 bases fitting TRBD1. Germline CDR1 reads MNHEY; CDR2 reads SVGAGI. The CDR3 extends over 16 amino acids. The junction had 10 bases not matched to a gene; V was cut back by 4 bases and J by 6 bases. The CDR3: CASSSYPDRGGQPQHF. The CDR3 DNA follows: TGTGCCAGCAGTTCATACCCGGACAGGGGAGGTCAGCCCCAGCATTTT.

The rearrangement links TRBV6-5 to TRBJ1-1; TRBD1 is a possible D gene (5 bases). Germline assignment: CDR1 MNHEY and CDR2 SVGAGI. The V and J ends lost 5 bases and 3 bases respectively, with 10 bases between them. The CDR3 is 13 residues long. The CDR3 DNA is TGTGCCAGCAGTCCACAGGATTACACTGAAGCTTTCTTT. Its protein is CASSPQDYTEAFF.

The J gene is TRBJ1-2, the V gene TRBV7-9; D unresolved. Trimming left V 4 bases short and J 3 bases short, with 3 bases between. Looked up from germline, CDR1 is SEHNR and CDR2 is FQNEAQ (reference sequence). The CDR3 runs 11 residues. CDR3: CASSSDYGYTF. The DNA of the CDR3 is TGTGCCAGCAGCTCTGACTATGGCTACACCTTC. Using reference TRBV7-9 and TRBJ1-2 for the parts outside the CDR3, the full variable domain is DTGVSQNPRHKITKRGQNVTFRCDPISEHNRLYWYRQTLGQGPEFLTYFQNEAQLEKSRLLSDRFSAERPKGSFSTLEIQRTEQGDSAMYLCASSSDYGYTFGSGTRLTVV.

The CDR3 loop is CSVGETGEKLFF. CDR3 sequence (DNA): TGCAGCGTTGGTGAAACAGGTGAAAAACTGTTTTTT. The V gene is TRBV29-1, the J gene TRBJ1-4; D possibly corresponds to TRBD1 (5 bases). This CDR3 contains 12 residues. The V gene lost 4 bases and the J gene lost 7 bases, with 10 bases spanning the gap. Looked up from germline, CDR1 is SQVTM and CDR2 is ANQGSEA. Combining the CDR3 with reference TRBV29-1 and TRBJ1-4 gives the whole variable domain SAVISQKPSRDICQRGTSLTIQCQVDSQVTMMFWYRQQPGQSLTLIATANQGSEATYESGFVIDKFPISRPNLTFSTLTVSNMSPEDSSIYLCSVGETGEKLFFGSGTQLSVL.

J is TRBJ1-2 and V is TRBV11-2; D possibly corresponds to TRBD1 (6 bases). In germline, CDR1 is SGHAT, CDR2 FQNNGV. The CDR3 has 15 residues. The germline V and J ends were trimmed by 5 bases and 5 bases, with 18 bases remaining between them. The CDR3 sequence: CASSLQRTGPYGYTF. In DNA form, the CDR3 reads TGTGCCAGCAGCCTTCAACGAACAGGGCCTTATGGCTACACCTTC. Filled out from reference TRBV11-2 and TRBJ1-2, the complete variable domain reads EAGVAQSPRYKIIEKRQSVAFWCNPISGHATLYWYQQILGQGPKLLIQFQNNGVVDDSQLPKDRFSAERLKGVDSTLKIQPAKLEDSAVYLCASSLQRTGPYGYTFGSGTRLTVV.

The chain uses TRBV5-1 and TRBJ1-1; D is perhaps TRBD1 (5 bases). Trimming cost V 0 bases and J 4 bases, with 13 bases left between them. CDR1 and CDR2 from the germline V gene are SGHRS and YFSETQ. CDR3 size: 15 residues. CDR3 nucleotide sequence: TGCGCCAGCAGCTTGGGGGAGGGTGGGGGCACTGAAGCTTTCTTT. This codes for CASSLGEGGGTEAFF.

The chain combines TRBV7-9 with TRBJ1-4, with D possibly being TRBD1 (5 bases). V dropped 5 bases and J dropped 8 bases, with 15 bases sitting between them. CDR1 and CDR2 from the germline V gene are SEHNR and FQNEAQ (reference sequence). This CDR3 has 14 amino acids. CDR3 sequence (DNA): TGTGCCAGCAGCCCCTTCGGGGGTGGGGAAAAACTGTTTTTT. It specifies CASSPFGGGEKLFF.

The chain combines TRBV7-9 with TRBJ1-3; D gene ambiguous. Trimming pared 3 bases from V and 3 bases from J, leaving 6 bases between. CDR1 SEHNR and CDR2 FQNEAQ come from the germline V gene (reference sequence). CDR3 length: 13 residues. This chain's CDR3 is CASSFGGGNTIYF. In DNA form, the CDR3 reads TGTGCCAGCAGCTTCGGAGGTGGAAACACCATATATTTT.

The chain joins TRBV7-9 to TRBJ2-7, with 7 bases matching TRBD1. V was pared by 0 bases and J by 6 bases, with 5 bases of the junction left unmatched. The length of the CDR3 is 14 residues. Germline values: CDR1 SEHNR, CDR2 FQNEAQ (reference sequence). CDR3 nucleotides: TGTGCCAGCAGCTTAGCGGGATCAGGGGGCGAGCAGTACTTC. The encoded protein is CASSLAGSGGEQYF. Variable domain in full (rest from reference TRBV7-9 and TRBJ2-7): DTGVSQNPRHKITKRGQNVTFRCDPISEHNRLYWYRQTLGQGPEFLTYFQNEAQLEKSRLLSDRFSAERPKGSFSTLEIQRTEQGDSAMYLCASSLAGSGGEQYFGPGTRLTVT.

J is TRBJ1-1 and V is TRBV2; D gene uncertain. This CDR3 has 13 residues. Trimming took 2 bases from V and 4 from J, leaving 8 bases between them. Looked up from germline, CDR1 is SNHLY and CDR2 is FYNNEI. The DNA of the CDR3 is TGTGCCAGCAGTGAACAGGTCAGCACTGAAGCTTTCTTT. Translated: CASSEQVSTEAFF.

J is TRBJ1-4 and V is TRBV5-1; TRBD1 agrees at 8 bases. J lost 7 bases, V lost 6 bases, and 11 bases had no gene match. This CDR3 has 15 amino acids. Germline V gene lookup returns CDR1 SGHRS and CDR2 YFSETQ. The CDR3 loop reads CASTTGQGNAEKLFF. In nucleotides, the CDR3 is TGCGCCAGCACCACCGGACAGGGAAATGCTGAAAAACTGTTTTTT.

V and J are TRBV4-2 and TRBJ1-5, with TRBD1 as a possible D gene (5 bases). Deletions cut 0 bases from V and 4 bases from J, with 10 bases between. Germline-derived CDR1 and CDR2 are LGHNA and YNFKEQ. The length of the CDR3 is 15 residues. The CDR3 bases are TGTGCCAGCAGCCAAGACCCGCGGGGGAATCAGCCCCAGCATTTT. Translated, it gives CASSQDPRGNQPQHF.

V usage is TRBV19 and J usage is TRBJ1-2; TRBD1 might be the D (5 bases). The CDR3 is 14 residues long. Trimming took off 2 bases at V and 4 bases at J, with 11 bases between the two ends. Germline CDR1 reads LNHDA; CDR2 reads SQIVND (reference sequence). The CDR3 DNA sequence: TGTGCCAGTAGTATAAAGACAGCTGCCTATGGCTACACCTTC. Translation: CASSIKTAAYGYTF. Complete variable domain (other parts from reference TRBV19 and TRBJ1-2): DGGITQSPKYLFRKEGQNVTLSCEQNLNHDAMYWYRQDPGQGLRLIYYSQIVNDFQKGDIAEGYSVSREKKESFPLTVTSAQKNPTAFYLCASSIKTAAYGYTFGSGTRLTVV.

The V call is TRBV7-2, the J call TRBJ2-1; 8 bases map to TRBD2. CDR1 is SGHTA and CDR2 is FQGNSA in the germline V gene. V shed 2 bases, J shed 7 bases, and the junction held 1 base outside the gene matches. The CDR3 runs 13 residues. The CDR3 coding sequence is TGTGCCAGCAGCTTACAGCGGGGGAATGAGCAGTTCTTC. Amino acid sequence: CASSLQRGNEQFF.

The chain employs TRBV6-5 and TRBJ1-1, with TRBD1 identical over 8 bases. V lost 5 bases, J lost 1 base, and 0 bases stayed unmatched. This CDR3 region has 13 residues. Germline lookup yields CDR1 MNHEY and CDR2 SVGAGI. DNA for the CDR3: TGTGCCAGCAGTGGACAGGGGAACACTGAAGCTTTCTTT. Translating it yields CASSGQGNTEAFF.

The rearrangement uses TRBV5-1 and TRBJ2-1, with D perhaps TRBD2 (7 bases). Germline V gives CDR1 SGHRS, CDR2 YFSETQ. Deletions cut 0 bases from V and 6 bases from J, with 13 bases between. This CDR3 is built from 15 residues. DNA for the CDR3: TGCGCCAGCAGCTTGGTGGTAGGGGGGGGCAATGAGCAGTTCTTC. This gives the protein CASSLVVGGGNEQFF.

The chain employs TRBV18 and TRBJ1-1, with 11 bases identical to TRBD1. Germline values: CDR1 KGHSH, CDR2 LQKENI. This CDR3 is 17 amino acids long. The V gene end was trimmed by 5 bases and the J gene end by 4 bases; junction bases not matched to a gene: 12. The CDR3 here is CASSSLRAGTGGTEAFF. CDR3 coding DNA: TGTGCCAGCTCATCTTTACGTGCCGGGACAGGGGGCACTGAAGCTTTCTTT.

This chain joins TRBV5-6 and TRBJ2-5, with 12 positions matching TRBD1. CDR3 length equals 16 residues. Trimming took 3 bases from V and 4 from J; bases not matched to a gene: 7. Germline CDR1 is SGHDT and CDR2 is YYEEEE. The chain's CDR3 is CASSWDRGRLGETQYF. CDR3 in DNA: TGTGCCAGCAGCTGGGACAGGGGGCGATTGGGAGAGACCCAGTACTTC. The full variable domain, in which reference TRBV5-6 and TRBJ2-5 provide the parts outside the CDR3, is DAGVTQSPTHLIKTRGQQVTLRCSPKSGHDTVSWYQQALGQGPQFIFQYYEEEERQRGNFPDRFSGHQFPNYSSELNVNALLLGDSALYLCASSWDRGRLGETQYFGPGTRLLVL.

This chain connects TRBV5-1 to TRBJ2-7, with a weak D call TRBD2 (5 bases). Germline-derived CDR1 and CDR2 are SGHRS and YFSETQ. The CDR3 is 16 residues long. V lost 2 bases, J lost 4 bases, and 19 bases lay in between. CDR3 in amino acids: CASSLSYGPGGYEQYF. The CDR3 coding sequence is TGCGCCAGCAGCTTATCCTACGGACCCGGAGGATACGAGCAGTACTTC.

The V gene is TRBV27, the J gene TRBJ2-7, with D perhaps TRBD1 (6 bases). Germline V lookup: CDR1 MNHEY, CDR2 SMNVEV (reference sequence). Trimming removed 3 bases at V and 2 bases at J, with 17 bases between. The CDR3 has 16 amino acids. In DNA form, the CDR3 reads TGTGCCAGCAGTTTCTCGTTGGGGACACAGACCTACGAGCAGTACTTC. This encodes CASSFSLGTQTYEQYF.

The rearrangement joins TRBV5-1 to TRBJ2-3; TRBD2 aligns across 12 bases. Germline loops: CDR1 SGHRS, CDR2 YFSETQ. The CDR3 is made up of 16 amino acids. Unmatched junction bases numbered 4, after V lost 4 bases and J lost 1 base. The chain's CDR3 is CASSIRTSGGTDTQYF. The CDR3 DNA follows: TGCGCCAGCAGCATCCGGACTAGCGGGGGCACAGATACGCAGTATTTT.

The rearrangement links TRBV11-2 to TRBJ1-2, with D possibly matching TRBD1 (5 bases). The germline gives CDR1 SGHAT, CDR2 FQNNGV. V gave up 0 bases and J gave up 9 bases, with 14 bases separating them. The CDR3 contains 14 residues. Here the CDR3 reads CASSLDLGRPSYTF. The CDR3 DNA sequence: TGTGCCAGCAGCTTAGATCTGGGGCGCCCTAGCTACACCTTC.

V gene TRBV7-2 combines with J gene TRBJ1-1; the D is unclear. The V end was cut by 0 bases, the J end by 2 bases, with 7 bases between. This CDR3 is 14 amino acids long. Germline V gene lookup returns CDR1 SGHTA and CDR2 FQGNSA. Here the CDR3 DNA reads TGTGCCAGCAGCTTAGCGGTAGTTAACACTGAAGCTTTCTTT. Its translation is CASSLAVVNTEAFF.

CDR3 DNA: TGCGCCAGCAGCACTAGCGGGAAATACACAGATACGCAGTATTTT. This translates into CASSTSGKYTDTQYF. The rearrangement joins TRBV5-1 to TRBJ2-3; 10 positions agree with TRBD2. This CDR3 is 15 amino acids long. J gave up 2 bases and V 4 bases, and 4 bases lay outside the gene matches. Germline V gives CDR1 SGHRS, CDR2 YFSETQ.

The V gene is TRBV30, the J gene TRBJ2-3; D is perhaps TRBD1 (6 bases). Germline V gene sequence: CDR1 GTSNPN, CDR2 SVGIG (reference sequence). The CDR3 runs to 13 residues. Deletions cut 2 bases from V and 5 bases from J, with 11 bases between. The CDR3: CAWSRGSRDTQYF. Here the CDR3 DNA reads TGTGCCTGGAGTAGGGGGAGTAGAGATACGCAGTATTTT.

The CDR3 DNA follows: TGCGCCAGCAGCTGGGGGACTAGCGGGGCGGCAGATACGCAGTATTTT. Translated: CASSWGTSGAADTQYF. This sequence joins TRBV5-1 and TRBJ2-3; TRBD2 matches at 13 bases. V was clipped by 3 bases and J by 4 bases; unmatched bases: 5. CDR3 length equals 16 residues. Per germline, CDR1 SGHRS and CDR2 YFSETQ.